These 29 T cell receptor beta chains came from one sample sequenced in a study of control samples from healthy donors and cancer patients. Only in-frame clones appear in the TCRdb table, and some are missing; sequencing was by immunoSEQ multiplex PCR. The sample lists roughly 370,000 clones; 75% to 95% were seen once. Sequencing was performed on PBMCs. The receptors here all came from a man aged 35 to 55 with head and neck cancer.

CDR3 amino acids: CASSLEASGRTDTQYF. The CDR3 nucleotides read TGCGCCAGCAGCTTGGAGGCTAGCGGGAGGACAGATACGCAGTATTTT. The rearrangement joins TRBV5-1 to TRBJ2-3; 11 bases line up with TRBD2. Germline-derived CDR1 and CDR2 are SGHRS and YFSETQ. The CDR3 loop spans 16 amino acids. V gave up 0 bases and J gave up 3 bases; unmatched junction bases: 3.

The V and J genes are TRBV7-8 and TRBJ1-5; D not certain. The V and J ends lost 5 bases and 7 bases respectively, with 21 bases between them. The germline V gene has CDR1 SGHVS and CDR2 FQNEAQ. CDR3 length equals 16 residues. The CDR3 here is CASSPKGNQAGQPQHF. CDR3 in DNA: TGTGCCAGCAGCCCCAAAGGTAACCAAGCCGGCCAGCCCCAGCATTTT.

This clone was seen once. The chain couples TRBV28 to TRBJ2-7; tentatively, D is TRBD1 (6 bases). The CDR3 length is 16 residues. CDR1 and CDR2 from the germline V gene are MDHEN and SYDVKM. V lost 5 bases to trimming and J lost 0 bases, with 17 bases between them. CDR3 sequence reads: CASSPRIRDTSYEQYF. In DNA form, the CDR3 reads TGTGCCAGCAGTCCAAGAATCCGGGACACCTCCTACGAGCAGTACTTC.

The rearrangement uses TRBV5-1 and TRBJ2-2; 8 bases are shared with TRBD1. The trim removed 0 bases at V and 3 bases at J, leaving 4 bases unmatched. In germline, CDR1 is SGHRS, CDR2 YFSETQ. This CDR3 has 16 amino acids. In DNA form, the CDR3 reads TGCGCCAGCAGCTTGGACAGGGGGTCATACACCGGGGAGCTGTTTTTT. Translated, it gives CASSLDRGSYTGELFF.

This clone was observed a single time. The J gene is TRBJ2-1, the V gene TRBV11-2; 10 nucleotides align to TRBD1. CDR1 is SGHAT, CDR2 FQNNGV, per germline. This CDR3 has 15 residues. V was clipped by 4 bases and J by 6 bases; unmatched bases: 6. The CDR3 region is CASSSGQGVFNEQFF. The CDR3 coding sequence is TGTGCCAGCAGCTCAGGACAGGGGGTCTTCAATGAGCAGTTCTTC. The full variable domain, rest sourced from reference TRBV11-2 and TRBJ2-1, is EAGVAQSPRYKIIEKRQSVAFWCNPISGHATLYWYQQILGQGPKLLIQFQNNGVVDDSQLPKDRFSAERLKGVDSTLKIQPAKLEDSAVYLCASSSGQGVFNEQFFGPGTRLTVL.

Here the CDR3 DNA reads TGTGCCAGCAGTGATCTGGGACAGGGGGAGACAGATACGCAGTATTTT. It codes for CASSDLGQGETDTQYF. V gene TRBV2 combines with J gene TRBJ2-3, with 11 bases aligning to TRBD1. The CDR3 consists of 16 residues. The germline V gene encodes CDR1 SNHLY and CDR2 FYNNEI. With 3 bases clipped from V and 3 bases from J, the junction kept 5 bases outside the gene matches.

The chain joins TRBV19 to TRBJ1-2; perhaps TRBD1 as D (6 bases). The V gene lost 4 bases and the J gene lost 6 bases, with 18 bases spanning the gap. The germline CDR1 and CDR2 sequences are LNHDA and SQIVND (reference sequence). There are 15 residues in the CDR3. CDR3 nucleotides: TGTGCCAGTAGTAGGGTGACAGGTTATGAGAATGGCTACACCTTC. Its translation: CASSRVTGYENGYTF.

The chain couples TRBV7-9 to TRBJ1-2; no definite D call. The CDR3 consists of 14 residues. Germline V gene lookup returns CDR1 SEHNR and CDR2 FQNEAQ (reference sequence). The V gene lost 0 bases and the J gene lost 0 bases, with 5 bases spanning the gap. CDR3 protein: CASSLALANYGYTF. The CDR3 bases are TGTGCCAGCAGCTTAGCCCTTGCTAACTATGGCTACACCTTC.

The chain couples TRBV7-2 to TRBJ1-6, with 7 nucleotides matching TRBD1. The CDR3 has 15 amino acids. Germline lookup yields CDR1 SGHTA and CDR2 FQGNSA. Germline trimming cut 5 bases from V and 7 bases from J; bases unmatched to any gene: 8. The CDR3 reads CASSQEGGVNSPLHF. In nucleotides, the CDR3 is TGTGCCAGCAGCCAAGAAGGGGGCGTAAATTCACCCCTCCACTTT.

V usage is TRBV29-1 and J usage is TRBJ1-1; 9 positions match TRBD1. This CDR3 spans 14 amino acids. V lost 7 bases, J lost 4 bases, and 10 bases stayed unmatched. Germline V gene data show CDR1 as SQVTM and CDR2 as ANQGSEA. The CDR3 DNA reads TGCAGCGCCACTAGGACAGGGGCGTTCACTGAAGCTTTCTTT. It encodes CSATRTGAFTEAFF.

The V and J genes are TRBV11-3 and TRBJ2-1, with D possibly TRBD1 on 5 matching bases. V lost 4 bases to trimming and J lost 8 bases, with 9 bases between them. Germline V gene sequence: CDR1 SGHNT, CDR2 YENEEA. The CDR3 length is 12 residues. The chain's CDR3 is CASSSSRDEQFF. DNA for the CDR3: TGTGCCAGCAGCTCCTCCAGGGATGAGCAGTTCTTC. Looking up the rest from reference TRBV11-3 and TRBJ2-1 gives the full variable domain: EAGVVQSPRYKIIEKKQPVAFWCNPISGHNTLYWYLQNLGQGPELLIRYENEEAVDDSQLPKDRFSAERLKGVDSTLKIQPAELGDSAVYLCASSSSRDEQFFGPGTRLTVL.

The chain joins TRBV5-6 to TRBJ1-1; no reliable D call. The CDR3 is made up of 12 amino acids. From germline, CDR1 is SGHDT and CDR2 YYEEEE. Trimming pared 1 base from V and 6 bases from J, leaving 7 bases between. The CDR3: CASSLSGAEAFF. Here the CDR3 DNA reads TGTGCCAGCAGCTTGAGTGGGGCTGAAGCTTTCTTT.

The V call is TRBV11-3, the J call TRBJ2-5; D unresolved. This CDR3 comprises 13 residues. V lost 3 bases to trimming and J lost 1 base, with 6 bases between them. Germline values: CDR1 SGHNT, CDR2 YENEEA. CDR3 sequence (DNA): TGTGCCAGCAGCTTCCTACCCCAAGAGACCCAGTACTTC. Protein product: CASSFLPQETQYF.

This chain links TRBV27 with TRBJ1-1, with D unclear. Per germline, CDR1 MNHEY and CDR2 SMNVEV (reference sequence). The CDR3 is 14 residues long. The V gene lost 2 bases and the J gene lost 2 bases, with 9 bases spanning the gap. The CDR3 DNA is TGTGCCAGCAGTTTAGCGGCCAGTAACACTGAAGCTTTCTTT. Its protein is CASSLAASNTEAFF.

The chain employs TRBV14 and TRBJ2-1; 7 bases are shared with TRBD2. The CDR3 totals 16 residues. Germline V gives CDR1 SGHDN, CDR2 FVKESK. Trimming at V came to 0 bases and at J to 7 bases, leaving 9 bases not matched to a gene. CDR3 sequence reads: CASSQEPAGLWNEQFF. CDR3 nucleotides: TGTGCCAGCAGCCAAGAGCCAGCGGGGCTCTGGAATGAGCAGTTCTTC.

The sample holds a few counts of this clone. This chain joins TRBV6-5 and TRBJ1-1; D unclear. This CDR3 has 14 residues. Germline V gene lookup returns CDR1 MNHEY and CDR2 SVGAGI. Trimming took off 7 bases at V and 0 bases at J, with 12 bases between the two ends. The CDR3, as DNA: TGTGCCAGCACCAACGTGGCGGTGAACACTGAAGCTTTCTTT. This translates into CASTNVAVNTEAFF.

V gene TRBV7-8 combines with J gene TRBJ1-5, with TRBD1 matching over 9 bases. Germline loops: CDR1 SGHVS, CDR2 FQNEAQ. The CDR3 is 14 amino acids. With 5 bases clipped from V and 4 bases from J, the junction kept 3 bases outside the gene matches. The CDR3: CASSNGTGNQPQHF. The DNA of the CDR3 is TGTGCCAGCAGCAACGGGACAGGGAATCAGCCCCAGCATTTT. The full variable domain, its missing parts supplied by reference TRBV7-8 and TRBJ1-5, is GAGVSQSPRYKVAKRGQDVALRCDPISGHVSLFWYQQALGQGPEFLTYFQNEAQLDKSGLPSDRFFAERPEGSVSTLKIQRTQQEDSAVYLCASSNGTGNQPQHFGDGTRLSIL.

The chain combines TRBV20-1 with TRBJ2-4, with D perhaps being TRBD1 or TRBD2 (5 bases each). CDR3 length equals 11 residues. Germline CDR1 and CDR2: DFQATT and SNEGSKA (reference sequence). The V end lost 3 bases, the J end lost 9 bases, and 9 bases lay between the germline ends. CDR3 protein: CSARGPRIQYF. The DNA for the CDR3 is TGCAGTGCTAGGGGACCACGCATTCAGTACTTC.

The chain joins TRBV9 to TRBJ2-7, with TRBD2 matching over 9 bases. The length of the CDR3 is 16 residues. V shed 4 bases and J 5 bases; nucleotides not matched to a gene: 13. The germline V gene encodes CDR1 SGDLS and CDR2 YYNGEE. The CDR3 spells CASSKLPAGGPNEQYF. CDR3 nucleotides: TGTGCCAGCAGCAAGCTACCTGCGGGAGGGCCGAACGAGCAGTACTTC.

This chain links TRBV29-1 with TRBJ2-1, with 13 nucleotides matching TRBD2. Germline CDR1 reads SQVTM; CDR2 reads ANQGSEA. The CDR3 length is 15 residues. V lost 6 bases to trimming and J lost 4 bases; unmatched junction nucleotides: 6. CDR3 nucleotide sequence: TGCAGCGTAATTACTAGCGGGAGGGCTTACAATGAGCAGTTCTTC. Translation: CSVITSGRAYNEQFF.

Only a few counts were recorded for this clone. The J gene is TRBJ2-3, the V gene TRBV5-1; 7 positions match TRBD2. From germline, CDR1 is SGHRS and CDR2 YFSETQ. The V and J ends lost 4 bases and 0 bases, in that order; junction bases with no gene match: 11. CDR3 length: 17 residues. The CDR3 nucleotides read TGCGCCAGCAGCGAACCTACGTCTAGCGGTAGCACAGATACGCAGTATTTT. This encodes CASSEPTSSGSTDTQYF.

The chain employs TRBV28 and TRBJ1-2, with D possibly being TRBD1 (6 bases). V dropped 6 bases and J dropped 8 bases, with 13 bases sitting between them. The CDR3 runs 12 residues. Germline CDR1 reads MDHEN; CDR2 reads SYDVKM. The CDR3 nucleotides read TGTGCCAGCAGCCAGGGGACTTACGGCTACACCTTC. This encodes CASSQGTYGYTF.

The chain employs TRBV4-1 and TRBJ1-1, with D perhaps TRBD1 (5 bases). Trimming took off 10 bases at V and 3 bases at J, with 15 bases between the two ends. From germline, CDR1 is MGHRA and CDR2 YSYEKL. The CDR3 is 13 amino acids. The CDR3 DNA reads as TGCGCCACCGCTAGGGTAGGGGACACTGAAGCTTTCTTT. This translates into CATARVGDTEAFF.

The genes are TRBV7-2 and TRBJ1-4; D might be TRBD1 (5 bases). Germline V gene lookup returns CDR1 SGHTA and CDR2 FQGNSA. Between the trimmed V and J ends, which lost 5 bases and 7 bases, there was a span of 17 bases. This CDR3 region has 15 residues. This CDR3 reads CASSRTGPGREKLFF. CDR3 nucleotides: TGTGCCAGCAGCCGGACCGGGCCGGGGCGTGAAAAACTGTTTTTT.

V is TRBV7-8 and J is TRBJ1-4, with 9 bases lining up with TRBD1. The CDR3 is 15 residues long. The V gene's germline CDR1 is SGHVS and CDR2 FQNEAQ. Germline trimming cut 4 bases from V and 6 bases from J; bases unmatched to any gene: 6. The CDR3: CASSSLGQGYEKLFF. The CDR3 DNA reads TGTGCCAGCAGCTCTCTAGGACAGGGGTATGAAAAACTGTTTTTT.

Written as DNA, the CDR3 is TGTGCCTGGAGACCTATCGGAGGGGGGCCCAACGAGCAGTACTTC. This encodes CAWRPIGGGPNEQYF. The chain is built from TRBV30 and TRBJ2-7; D may correspond to TRBD1 or TRBD2 (6 bases each). The CDR3 spans 15 residues. The germline V gene has CDR1 GTSNPN and CDR2 SVGIG (reference sequence). Trimming removed 3 bases at V and 5 bases at J, with 20 bases between.

This clone has more than one count but fewer than ten. The genes are TRBV19 and TRBJ1-2; 9 bases map to TRBD1. The CDR3 is 16 residues long. The V segment lost 4 bases and the J segment 0 bases; nucleotides outside the gene matches: 6. The germline V gene encodes CDR1 LNHDA and CDR2 SQIVND (reference sequence). CDR3 DNA: TGTGCCAGTAGTAAAGAGGGACAGGGCGCTAACTATGGCTACACCTTC. Protein: CASSKEGQGANYGYTF. Full variable domain (rest looked up from reference TRBV19 and TRBJ1-2): DGGITQSPKYLFRKEGQNVTLSCEQNLNHDAMYWYRQDPGQGLRLIYYSQIVNDFQKGDIAEGYSVSREKKESFPLTVTSAQKNPTAFYLCASSKEGQGANYGYTFGSGTRLTVV.

This clone has only one observation. The chain joins TRBV19 to TRBJ1-5; D unresolved. Germline CDR1 reads LNHDA; CDR2 reads SQIVND (reference sequence). V lost 3 bases and J lost 6, with 6 bases in between. The CDR3 is made up of 12 amino acids. Written as DNA, the CDR3 is TGTGCCAGTAGTATTCGTCCTCAGCCCCAGCATTTT. This gives the protein CASSIRPQPQHF.

Of note for this clone: Mismatch with germline at one junction end may stem from a read error. The chain recombines TRBV12-3 or TRBV12-4 with TRBJ1-2, with D hard to call. This CDR3 region has 12 residues. CDR3 region: CVSSLYPYGYTF. Here the CDR3 DNA reads TGTGTCAGCAGTTTATACCCCTATGGCTACACCTTC.